These T cell receptor beta chains were read from a single sample in a study of blood T cells in healthy people across ages. Via MiXCR, TCRdb re-called the 5' RACE reads, giving one row per CDR3 protein. This table has about 1,500,000 distinct CDR3 sequences, under 30% appearing once. The sample consisted of blood. These receptors all come from a woman aged 30 to 39 in good health. CDR3s leave out the opening cysteine and the closing phenylalanine or tryptophan.

V gene: TRBV4-2; CDR3 protein: ASSQEGGNTRGAPLH
V gene: TRBV9; CDR3 protein: ASSFGGEANEKLF
V gene: TRBV6-5; CDR3 protein: ASSPGQGTNEQY
V gene: TRBV5-6; CDR3 protein: ASSPGWGSYEQY
V gene: TRBV18; CDR3 protein: ASSPTTDAEQY
V gene: TRBV20-1; CDR3 protein: SSAVGRQETQY
V gene: TRBV7-2; CDR3 protein: ASSFASYNEQF
V gene: TRBV6-5; CDR3 protein: ANSYLGTEETQY
V gene: TRBV20-1; CDR3 protein: SAEGDRGIYEQF
V gene: TRBV7-6; CDR3 protein: ASSRDSGFYEQY
V gene: TRBV19; CDR3 protein: ASSMGLANEQF
V gene: TRBV5-6; CDR3 protein: ASSYTSGGADTQY
V gene: TRBV14; CDR3 protein: ASSSVPRADTQY
V gene: TRBV20-1; CDR3 protein: SAPEVAGGSLDTQY
V gene: TRBV10-2; CDR3 protein: ASKAGGQAYEQY
V gene: TRBV20-1; CDR3 protein: SATDSAIYEQY
V gene: TRBV7-2; CDR3 protein: ASSFGSVAEAF
V gene: TRBV6-2/TRBV6-3; CDR3 protein: ASRPDSYGYT
V gene: TRBV18; CDR3 protein: ASSPDRGNTEAF
V gene: TRBV5-1; CDR3 protein: ASSLASLEDTQY
V gene: TRBV10-3; CDR3 protein: AISDRPEDYGYT
V gene: TRBV14; CDR3 protein: ASSPWTSGPDTQY
V gene: TRBV20-1; CDR3 protein: SAPTGINEKLF
V gene: TRBV15; CDR3 protein: ATSRERGVYNEQY
V gene: TRBV28; CDR3 protein: ASRPDGEAQPQH
V gene: TRBV18; CDR3 protein: ASSRVNDETQY
V gene: TRBV20-1; CDR3 protein: SARGGTKGKLF
V gene: TRBV6-2/TRBV6-3; CDR3 protein: ASSSLGDGTDTQY
V gene: TRBV10-3; CDR3 protein: AISSGDHGYT
V gene: TRBV3-1; CDR3 protein: ASRKDVKKKLF
V gene: TRBV5-1; CDR3 protein: ASSWDAYGYT
V gene: TRBV27; CDR3 protein: ASSLRGLAGPSTGELF
V gene: TRBV5-1; CDR3 protein: ASSLSQRGEQETQY
V gene: TRBV4-1; CDR3 protein: ASSQEGQPDYGYT
V gene: TRBV29-1; CDR3 protein: SVTSLTGFSTYNEQF
V gene: TRBV7-8; CDR3 protein: ASSPNLGLTGGQETQY
V gene: TRBV12-3/TRBV12-4; CDR3 protein: ASSHGTIRIRAF